This paragraph covers one T cell receptor (beta chain) sequence. Its antigen is unknown. These data are taken from a study of T cell responses to AZD1222 COVID-19 vaccine. Profiled with immunoSEQ multiplex PCR; TCRdb holds only in-frame clones, not every one. The sample contains 120,000 to 150,000 clones, 90% of which appear only once. Study results and caveats: Among vaccine-associated CD4 TCRs, coverage spanned spike, with dominance at 160-218 and 743-854.

With 7 bases removed from V and 0 bases from J, the gap between germline ends came to 15 bases. Germline CDR1 reads LNHDA; CDR2 reads SQIVND (reference sequence). The CDR3 sequence is 15 residues long. This sequence joins TRBV19 and TRBJ1-1; weak D call: TRBD1 (5 bases). This sequence originates from an adult in good health. The input for sequencing was peripheral blood, taken on day 0 of AZD1222 vaccination. CDR3 nucleotides: TGTGCCAGTAATTTACCGGGGGATGTGAACACTGAAGCTTTCTTT. It encodes CASNLPGDVNTEAFF.